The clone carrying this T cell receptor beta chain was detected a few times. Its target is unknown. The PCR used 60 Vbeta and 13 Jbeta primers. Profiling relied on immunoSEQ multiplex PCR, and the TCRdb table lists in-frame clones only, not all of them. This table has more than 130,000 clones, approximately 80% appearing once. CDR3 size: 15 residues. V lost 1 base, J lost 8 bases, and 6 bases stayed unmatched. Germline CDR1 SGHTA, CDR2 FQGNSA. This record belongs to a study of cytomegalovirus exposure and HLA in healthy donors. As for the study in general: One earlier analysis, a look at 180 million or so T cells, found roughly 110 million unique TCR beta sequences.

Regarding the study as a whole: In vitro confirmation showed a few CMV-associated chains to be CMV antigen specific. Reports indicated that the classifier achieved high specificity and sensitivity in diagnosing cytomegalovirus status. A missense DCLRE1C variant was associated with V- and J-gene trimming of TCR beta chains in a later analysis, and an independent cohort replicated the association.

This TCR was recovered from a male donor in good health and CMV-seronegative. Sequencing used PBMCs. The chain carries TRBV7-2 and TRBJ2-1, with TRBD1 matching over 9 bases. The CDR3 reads CASSLVGDRADEQFF. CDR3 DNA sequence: TGTGCCAGCAGCTTAGTCGGGGACAGGGCTGATGAGCAGTTCTTC. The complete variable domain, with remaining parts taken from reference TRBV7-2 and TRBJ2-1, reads GAGVSQSPSNKVTEKGKDVELRCDPISGHTALYWYRQSLGQGLEFLIYFQGNSAPDKSGLPSDRFSAERTGGSVSTLTIQRTQQEDSAVYLCASSLVGDRADEQFFGPGTRLTVL.